These T cell receptor beta chains were read from a single sample in a study of CD8 T cells in ankylosing spondylitis. TCRdb recomputed calls from the 5' RACE reads with MiXCR, one row per CDR3 protein. The data show over 700,000 distinct CDR3 sequences, around 20% seen once. Input material: blood, either unsorted or a sorted T cell fraction (not recorded which). All receptors come from a male donor with ankylosing spondylitis. The CDR3 runs from the conserved cysteine through the conserved F or W. A D gene is named only where the DNA matches it firmly.

>TRBV7-6|NA|TRBJ2-7
CASSLAQGGEEQYF
>TRBV4-2|NA|TRBJ1-2
CASSQDEGRGGGYTF
>TRBV20-1|NA|TRBJ2-7
CCAHSAVTGIYEQYF
>TRBV6-1|NA|TRBJ1-1
CASAGPRAYMNTEAFF
>TRBV5-6|NA|TRBJ2-3
CASSLVEGVEPDTQYF
>TRBV20-1|NA|TRBJ1-1
CSARSHGGQPVGQNTEAFF
>TRBV11-1|NA|TRBJ2-1
CASSFPGEVAPDSYNEQFF
>TRBV2|TRBD2|TRBJ2-1
CARRKTSGDSYNEQFF
>TRBV7-3|NA|TRBJ2-1
CASSTVDSPYNEQFF
>TRBV20-1|TRBD2|TRBJ2-1
CSATLSGRIHEQFF
>TRBV9|NA|TRBJ2-1
CASSLEQVTNPNNEQFF
>TRBV7-9|TRBD1|TRBJ2-7
CASSAGDRGFYEQYF
>TRBV9|NA|TRBJ2-1
CASNRDPLVDEQFF